This TCR beta chain originates from a study of cytomegalovirus exposure and HLA in healthy donors. Study-wide background: Earlier findings included some 100 million unique TCR beta sequences obtained from about 179 million T cells.

Germline loops: CDR1 LNHDA, CDR2 SQIVND (reference sequence). The CDR3 loop spans 15 amino acids. V shed 6 bases, J shed 7 bases, and the junction held 13 bases outside the gene matches. The PCR was carried out with 60 Vbeta primers and 13 Jbeta primers. TCRdb's copy holds only in-frame clones and misses some; the assay was immunoSEQ multiplex PCR. The sample lists 95,000 to 110,000 clones; approximately 80% were seen once. Concerning this clone itself: Antigen unknown.

The study's findings and limits: It was assumed in the presence/absence analyses that sequencing depth was roughly uniform across donors. As a later analysis showed, several of the most significant clusters appeared to be linked to common viral pathogens. The classifier reportedly diagnosed cytomegalovirus status with high specificity and sensitivity.

The clonotype originates from a woman aged 18-35 years in good health and CMV-seropositive. The source material was PBMCs. The gene calls are TRBV19 and TRBJ1-1, with 8 bases lining up with TRBD1. CDR3 protein: CASSLLGQGWGEAFF. In DNA, the CDR3 is TGTGCCAGTAGCCTTCTAGGACAGGGCTGGGGTGAAGCTTTCTTT.